This T cell receptor (beta chain) was sequenced during a study of blood T cell repertoires in COVID-19. TCRdb's copy holds only in-frame clones and misses some; the assay was immunoSEQ multiplex PCR. The repertoire holds 250,000 to 350,000 clones, with under 90% as singletons. CDR3 length equals 11 residues. Between the trimmed V and J ends, which lost 5 bases and 6 bases, there was a span of 6 bases. Germline assignment: CDR1 LNHDA and CDR2 SQIVND (reference sequence). Enrolment of Seattle patients took place during active infection, and they were followed longitudinally. The sequencing input was peripheral blood. The chain joins TRBV19 to TRBJ2-3, with D unresolved. This sequence was found in a woman between 25 and 40 years old with COVID-19, enrolled during active disease. The CDR3 nucleotides are TGTGCCAGTAGTGCGAGCGATACGCAGTATTTT. It encodes CASSASDTQYF.